This T cell receptor beta chain stems from a study of blood T cell repertoires in COVID-19. The CDR3 is 14 amino acids. CDR1 is LGHNA, CDR2 YNFKEQ, per germline. V was clipped by 0 bases and J by 8 bases, with 13 bases between them. Assay used: immunoSEQ multiplex PCR; TCRdb lists only in-frame clones, some missing. This table has some 350,000 clones, 85% to 90% appearing once. This receptor was taken from a woman in her 70s with COVID-19, enrolled during active disease. V usage is TRBV4-2 and J usage is TRBJ1-2; D might be TRBD1 (5 bases). The sample comprised peripheral blood. This chain's CDR3 is CASSQDIGGEGYTF. The CDR3 DNA is TGTGCCAGCAGCCAAGATATTGGAGGGGAAGGCTACACCTTC.